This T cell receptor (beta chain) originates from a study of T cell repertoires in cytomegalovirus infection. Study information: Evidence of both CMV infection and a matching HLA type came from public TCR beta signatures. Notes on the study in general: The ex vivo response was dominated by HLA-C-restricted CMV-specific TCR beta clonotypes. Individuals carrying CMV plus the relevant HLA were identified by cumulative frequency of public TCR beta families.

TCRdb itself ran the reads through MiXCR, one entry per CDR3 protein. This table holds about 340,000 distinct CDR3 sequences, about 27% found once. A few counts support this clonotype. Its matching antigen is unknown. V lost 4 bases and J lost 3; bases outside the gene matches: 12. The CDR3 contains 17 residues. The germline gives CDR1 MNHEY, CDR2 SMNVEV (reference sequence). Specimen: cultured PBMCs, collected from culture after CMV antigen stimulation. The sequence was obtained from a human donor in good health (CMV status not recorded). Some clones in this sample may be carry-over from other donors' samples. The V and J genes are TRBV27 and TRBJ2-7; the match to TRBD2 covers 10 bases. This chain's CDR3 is CASSSNLAGAKIYEQYF. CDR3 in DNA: TGTGCCAGCAGTTCCAACCTAGCGGGAGCTAAAATCTACGAGCAGTACTTC.